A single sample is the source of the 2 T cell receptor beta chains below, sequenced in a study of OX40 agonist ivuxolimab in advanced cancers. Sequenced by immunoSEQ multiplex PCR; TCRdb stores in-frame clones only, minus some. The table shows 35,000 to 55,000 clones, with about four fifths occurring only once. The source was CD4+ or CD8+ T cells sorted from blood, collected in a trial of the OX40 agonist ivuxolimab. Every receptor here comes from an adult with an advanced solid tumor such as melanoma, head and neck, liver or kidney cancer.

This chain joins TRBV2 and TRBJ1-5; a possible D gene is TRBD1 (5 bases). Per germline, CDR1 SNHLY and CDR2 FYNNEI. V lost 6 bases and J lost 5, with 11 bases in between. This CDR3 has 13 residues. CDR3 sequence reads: CASRLDRDQPQHF. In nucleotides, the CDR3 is TGTGCCAGCAGACTCGACAGAGATCAGCCCCAGCATTTT.

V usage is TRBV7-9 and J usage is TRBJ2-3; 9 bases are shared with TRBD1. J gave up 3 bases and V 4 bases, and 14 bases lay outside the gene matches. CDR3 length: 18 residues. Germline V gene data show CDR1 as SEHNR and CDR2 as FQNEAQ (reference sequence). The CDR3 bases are TGTGCCAGCAGCTCCGCGGGTGAGACAGGGGGATGGACAGATACGCAGTATTTT. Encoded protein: CASSSAGETGGWTDTQYF.